Only a few counts were recorded for the clone carrying this T cell receptor beta chain. Germline V lookup: CDR1 SEHNR, CDR2 FQNEAQ (reference sequence). The V end was cut by 5 bases, the J end by 2 bases, with 13 bases between. The CDR3 runs to 15 residues. This sample was included in a study of CD8+ T cells in alopecia areata. Looking at the study overall: Tofacitinib administration persisted for 6 to 18 months, succeeded by 6 months off drug.

RNA extraction was followed by reverse transcription into cDNA, which acted as the sequencing template. The data were produced by immunoSEQ multiplex PCR, yet TCRdb's version contains in-frame clones alone and is incomplete. Of about 120,000 clones listed, 49% were seen once; the top ten hold about 17%. Using a FACSAria, the CD4+ and CD8+ T cells were sorted from the PBMCs. This material consisted of CD8+ T cells sorted from blood, taken at week 0. The TCR comes from a human donor with alopecia areata. The rearrangement uses TRBV7-9 and TRBJ2-1; the D is unclear. The CDR3 sequence: CASSPRDRPYNEQFF. The CDR3 DNA reads as TGTGCCAGCAGCCCACGAGACCGACCCTACAATGAGCAGTTCTTC.